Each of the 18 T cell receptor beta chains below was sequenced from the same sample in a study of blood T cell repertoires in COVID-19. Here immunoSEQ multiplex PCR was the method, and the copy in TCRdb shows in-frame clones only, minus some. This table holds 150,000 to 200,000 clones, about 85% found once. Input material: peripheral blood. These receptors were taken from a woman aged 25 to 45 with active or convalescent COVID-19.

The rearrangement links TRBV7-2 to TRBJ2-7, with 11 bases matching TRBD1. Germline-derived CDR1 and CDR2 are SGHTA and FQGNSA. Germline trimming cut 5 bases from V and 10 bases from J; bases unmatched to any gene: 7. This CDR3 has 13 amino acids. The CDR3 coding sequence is TGTGCCAGCAGCCTGGGCCGGACAGGGGGCCAGTACTTC. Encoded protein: CASSLGRTGGQYF.

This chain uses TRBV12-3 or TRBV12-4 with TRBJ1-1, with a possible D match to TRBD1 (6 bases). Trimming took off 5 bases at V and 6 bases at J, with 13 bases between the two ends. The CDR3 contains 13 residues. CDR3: CASSLTGRAEAFF. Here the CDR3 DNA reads TGTGCCAGCAGTCTTACAGGGAGAGCTGAAGCTTTCTTT.

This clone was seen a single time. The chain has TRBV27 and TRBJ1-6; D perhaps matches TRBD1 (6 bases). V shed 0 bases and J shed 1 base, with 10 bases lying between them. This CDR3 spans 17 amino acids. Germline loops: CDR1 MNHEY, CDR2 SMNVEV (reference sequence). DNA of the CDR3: TGTGCCAGCAGTTTATCGCCGCAGGGGTCCTATAATTCACCCCTCCACTTT. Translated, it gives CASSLSPQGSYNSPLHF.

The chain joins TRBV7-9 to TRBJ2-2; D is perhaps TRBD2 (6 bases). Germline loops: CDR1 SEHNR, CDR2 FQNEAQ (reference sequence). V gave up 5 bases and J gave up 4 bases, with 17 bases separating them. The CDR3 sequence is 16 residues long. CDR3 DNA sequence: TGTGCCAGCAGCCCTCTAGCGTCTGGGGCCACCGGGGAGCTGTTTTTT. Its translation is CASSPLASGATGELFF.

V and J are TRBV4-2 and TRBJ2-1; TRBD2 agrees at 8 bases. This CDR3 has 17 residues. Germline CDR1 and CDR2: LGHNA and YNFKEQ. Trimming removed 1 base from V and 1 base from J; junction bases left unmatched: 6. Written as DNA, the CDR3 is TGTGCCAGCAGCCAAGCCCCGACTAGCGAGTCCTACAATGAGCAGTTCTTC. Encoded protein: CASSQAPTSESYNEQFF.

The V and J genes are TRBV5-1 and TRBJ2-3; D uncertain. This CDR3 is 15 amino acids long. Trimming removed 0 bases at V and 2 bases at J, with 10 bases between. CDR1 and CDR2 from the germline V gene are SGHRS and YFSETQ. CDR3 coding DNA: TGCGCCAGCAGCTTGGCCCTAACAGACACAGATACGCAGTATTTT. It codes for CASSLALTDTDTQYF.

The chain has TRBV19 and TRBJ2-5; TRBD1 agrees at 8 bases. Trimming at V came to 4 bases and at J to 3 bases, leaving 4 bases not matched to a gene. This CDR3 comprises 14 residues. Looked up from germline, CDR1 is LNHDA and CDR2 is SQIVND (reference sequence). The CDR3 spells CASSTGQGEETQYF. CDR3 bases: TGTGCCAGTAGTACCGGACAGGGAGAAGAGACCCAGTACTTC.

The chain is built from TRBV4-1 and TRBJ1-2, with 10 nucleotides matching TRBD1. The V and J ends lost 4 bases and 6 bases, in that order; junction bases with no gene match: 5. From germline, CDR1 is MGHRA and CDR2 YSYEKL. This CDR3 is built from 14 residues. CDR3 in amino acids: CASSRRQGANGYTF. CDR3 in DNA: TGCGCCAGCAGCCGGCGACAGGGGGCCAATGGCTACACCTTC.

For the CDR3, the DNA is TGTGCCAGCACCTCGACATCCCTCAATTCACCCCTCCACTTT. This sequence encodes CASTSTSLNSPLHF. The chain employs TRBV28 and TRBJ1-6, with D uncertain. The germline V gene encodes CDR1 MDHEN and CDR2 SYDVKM. Trimming pared 7 bases from V and 7 bases from J, leaving 14 bases between. This CDR3 is built from 14 residues.

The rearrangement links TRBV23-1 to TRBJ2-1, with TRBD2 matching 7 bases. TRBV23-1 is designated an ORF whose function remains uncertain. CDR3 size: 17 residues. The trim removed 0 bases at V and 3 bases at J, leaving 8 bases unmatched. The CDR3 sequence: CASSQSGGRDFYNEQFF. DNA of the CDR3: TGCGCCAGCAGTCAATCGGGAGGGAGGGACTTCTACAATGAGCAGTTCTTC.

The CDR3 spells CASSVEDRDYTEAFF. In nucleotides, the CDR3 is TGTGCCAGCAGCGTAGAGGACAGGGACTACACTGAAGCTTTCTTT. The chain has TRBV9 and TRBJ1-1, with 8 bases aligning to TRBD1. The V gene end was trimmed by 0 bases and the J gene end by 3 bases; junction bases not matched to a gene: 4. Germline lookup yields CDR1 SGDLS and CDR2 YYNGEE. This CDR3 has 15 amino acids.

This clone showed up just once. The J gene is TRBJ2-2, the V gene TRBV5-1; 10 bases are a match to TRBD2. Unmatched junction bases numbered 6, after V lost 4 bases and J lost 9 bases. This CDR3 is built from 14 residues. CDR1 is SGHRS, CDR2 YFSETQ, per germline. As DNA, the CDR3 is TGCGCCAGCAGCCCCGTAGCGGGGGGTAGGGAGCTGTTTTTT. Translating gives CASSPVAGGRELFF.

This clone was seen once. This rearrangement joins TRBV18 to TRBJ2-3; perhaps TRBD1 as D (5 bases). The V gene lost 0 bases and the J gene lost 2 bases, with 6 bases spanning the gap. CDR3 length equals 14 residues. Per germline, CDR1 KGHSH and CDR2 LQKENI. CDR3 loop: CASSPPRDTDTQYF. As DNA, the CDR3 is TGTGCCAGCTCACCACCCAGGGACACAGATACGCAGTATTTT. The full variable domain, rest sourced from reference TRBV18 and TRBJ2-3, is NAGVMQNPRHLVRRRGQEARLRCSPMKGHSHVYWYRQLPEEGLKFMVYLQKENIIDESGMPKERFSAEFPKEGPSILRIQQVVRGDSAAYFCASSPPRDTDTQYFGPGTRLTVL.

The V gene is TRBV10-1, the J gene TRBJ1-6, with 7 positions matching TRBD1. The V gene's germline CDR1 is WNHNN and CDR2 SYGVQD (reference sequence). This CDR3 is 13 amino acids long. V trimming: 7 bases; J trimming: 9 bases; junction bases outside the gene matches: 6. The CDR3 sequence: CASKGTATSPLHF. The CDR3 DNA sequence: TGCGCCAGCAAGGGGACAGCTACTTCACCCCTCCACTTT.

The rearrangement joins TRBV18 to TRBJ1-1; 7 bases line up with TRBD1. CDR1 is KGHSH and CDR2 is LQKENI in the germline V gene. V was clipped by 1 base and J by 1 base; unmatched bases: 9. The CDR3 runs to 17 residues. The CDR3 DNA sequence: TGTGCCAGCTCACCACTTCTCGGCAGGGGGAAGAACACTGAAGCTTTCTTT. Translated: CASSPLLGRGKNTEAFF.

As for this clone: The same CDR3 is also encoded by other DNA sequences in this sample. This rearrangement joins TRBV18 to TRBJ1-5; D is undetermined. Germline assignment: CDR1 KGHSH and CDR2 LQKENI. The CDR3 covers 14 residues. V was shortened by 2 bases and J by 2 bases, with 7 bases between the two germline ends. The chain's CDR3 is CASSPRQGNQPQHF. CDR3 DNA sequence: TGTGCCAGCTCACCAAGGCAGGGCAATCAGCCCCAGCATTTT.

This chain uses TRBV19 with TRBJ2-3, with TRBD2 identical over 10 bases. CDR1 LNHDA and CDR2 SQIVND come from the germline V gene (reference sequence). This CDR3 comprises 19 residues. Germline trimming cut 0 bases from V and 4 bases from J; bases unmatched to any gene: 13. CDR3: CASSIDRHILAGVSDTQYF. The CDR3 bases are TGTGCCAGTAGTATAGATCGGCATATCCTAGCGGGGGTCTCAGATACGCAGTATTTT.

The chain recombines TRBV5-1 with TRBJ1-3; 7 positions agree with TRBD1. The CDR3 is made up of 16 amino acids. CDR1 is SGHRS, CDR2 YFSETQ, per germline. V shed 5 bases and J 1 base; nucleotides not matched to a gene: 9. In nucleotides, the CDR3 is TGCGCCAGCAGTTTGAACAGGGGAGGTTCTGGAAACACCATATATTTT. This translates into CASSLNRGGSGNTIYF. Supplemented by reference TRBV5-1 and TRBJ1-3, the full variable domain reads KAGVTQTPRYLIKTRGQQVTLSCSPISGHRSVSWYQQTPGQGLQFLFEYFSETQRNKGNFPGRFSGRQFSNSRSEMNVSTLELGDSALYLCASSLNRGGSGNTIYFGEGSWLTVV.